The 15 T cell receptor beta chains below were found in one sample sequenced in a study of control samples from healthy donors and cancer patients. Sequencing used immunoSEQ multiplex PCR; TCRdb keeps in-frame clones, though not all of them. The data show around 86,000 clones, roughly 89% seen once. Sequencing input: PBMCs. The receptors were sampled from a woman between 55 and 75 years old with head and neck cancer.

The chain is built from TRBV14 and TRBJ2-2, with no clear D. Deletions cut 6 bases from V and 4 bases from J, with 9 bases between. Germline loops: CDR1 SGHDN, CDR2 FVKESK. CDR3 length: 13 amino acids. This CDR3 is CASSNTLTGELFF. The CDR3 coding sequence is TGTGCCAGCAGTAACACACTCACCGGGGAGCTGTTTTTT. Looking up the rest from reference TRBV14 and TRBJ2-2 gives the full variable domain: EAGVTQFPSHSVIEKGQTVTLRCDPISGHDNLYWYRRVMGKEIKFLLHFVKESKQDESGMPNNRFLAERTGGTYSTLKVQPAELEDSGVYFCASSNTLTGELFFGEGSRLTVL.

The chain links TRBV28 to TRBJ1-5; 11 bases fit TRBD1. Germline loops: CDR1 MDHEN, CDR2 SYDVKM. V lost 4 bases, J lost 7 bases, and 9 bases stayed unmatched. The CDR3 totals 16 residues. The CDR3 DNA follows: TGTGCCAGCAGTTCAGCGGACAGGGGGCAGGGACAGCCCCAGCATTTT. Translation gives CASSSADRGQGQPQHF.

V gene TRBV19 combines with J gene TRBJ1-2; tentative D call: TRBD1 (6 bases). Germline V gives CDR1 LNHDA, CDR2 SQIVND (reference sequence). The CDR3 consists of 17 residues. V lost 4 bases, J lost 0 bases, and 18 bases lay in between. Here the CDR3 DNA reads TGTGCCAGTAGTAGGACAGTCACCGGCTCGTCTAACTATGGCTACACCTTC. Translation: CASSRTVTGSSNYGYTF.

The genes are TRBV21-1 and TRBJ2-1; the table gives TRBD2 as D, unverified against the DNA. TRBV21-1 is shown as a pseudogene. This CDR3 contains 14 residues. CDR3 region: CASTYGLAYNEQFF. CDR3 nucleotide sequence: TGTGCCAGCACCTACGGGTTGGCCTACAATGAGCAGTTCTTC.

The chain employs TRBV5-1 and TRBJ2-3; TRBD2 matches at 13 bases. This CDR3 spans 18 amino acids. Unmatched junction bases numbered 8, after V lost 0 bases and J lost 4 bases. Germline V CDR1 and CDR2: SGHRS, YFSETQ. The CDR3 region has the DNA TGCGCCAGCAGCTTGGGGACTAGCGGGAGTTTCATAGCAGATACGCAGTATTTT. Amino acids: CASSLGTSGSFIADTQYF. Full variable domain (outside the CDR3, taken from reference TRBV5-1 and TRBJ2-3): KAGVTQTPRYLIKTRGQQVTLSCSPISGHRSVSWYQQTPGQGLQFLFEYFSETQRNKGNFPGRFSGRQFSNSRSEMNVSTLELGDSALYLCASSLGTSGSFIADTQYFGPGTRLTVL.

The chain joins TRBV7-8 to TRBJ1-3; D gene ambiguous. Trimming took off 5 bases at V and 1 base at J, with 12 bases between the two ends. This CDR3 is 15 amino acids long. Germline loops: CDR1 SGHVS, CDR2 FQNEAQ. CDR3 residues: CASSTSEGSGNTIYF. In nucleotides, the CDR3 is TGTGCCAGCAGCACAAGCGAGGGATCTGGAAACACCATATATTTT.

The V call is TRBV29-1, the J call TRBJ1-1; no clear D. The CDR3 contains 13 residues. Trimming took off 0 bases at V and 0 bases at J, with 5 bases between the two ends. The germline V gene has CDR1 SQVTM and CDR2 ANQGSEA. CDR3 in DNA: TGCAGCGTTGAAGAGGTTATGAACACTGAAGCTTTCTTT. Amino acid sequence: CSVEEVMNTEAFF. The full variable domain, in which reference TRBV29-1 and TRBJ1-1 provide the parts outside the CDR3, is SAVISQKPSRDICQRGTSLTIQCQVDSQVTMMFWYRQQPGQSLTLIATANQGSEATYESGFVIDKFPISRPNLTFSTLTVSNMSPEDSSIYLCSVEEVMNTEAFFGQGTRLTVV.

The J gene is TRBJ2-1, the V gene TRBV5-1; D call uncertain. Looked up from germline, CDR1 is SGHRS and CDR2 is YFSETQ. V was cut by 5 bases and J by 4 bases, with 4 bases left in between. The CDR3 totals 11 residues. The CDR3 region has the DNA TGCGCCAGCAGAGATTACAATGAGCAGTTCTTC. Its protein is CASRDYNEQFF.

The V and J genes are TRBV5-1 and TRBJ1-1; D call uncertain. Germline lookup yields CDR1 SGHRS and CDR2 YFSETQ. V lost 2 bases and J lost 1, with 9 bases in between. CDR3 length: 14 residues. The chain's CDR3 is CASSFSQRNTEAFF. CDR3 coding DNA: TGCGCCAGCAGCTTTTCTCAACGGAACACTGAAGCTTTCTTT.

This clone came up once. The rearrangement joins TRBV2 to TRBJ1-3; D call uncertain. Trimming stripped 5 bases from V and 4 bases from J, with 15 bases between. This CDR3 is built from 15 residues. The germline V gene encodes CDR1 SNHLY and CDR2 FYNNEI. CDR3 nucleotides: TGTGCCAGCAGTACCAGGTTACCGCCAGGAAACACCATATATTTT. Translated: CASSTRLPPGNTIYF.

V is TRBV7-2 and J is TRBJ2-1, with 7 bases fitting TRBD2. V shed 4 bases, J shed 14 bases, and the junction held 11 bases outside the gene matches. Germline CDR1 is SGHTA and CDR2 is FQGNSA. The CDR3 covers 13 residues. DNA of the CDR3: TGTGCCAGCAGCTCGGGCGGACTAGTGCGAAAGTTCTTC. This translates into CASSSGGLVRKFF. Full variable domain (outside the CDR3, taken from reference TRBV7-2 and TRBJ2-1): GAGVSQSPSNKVTEKGKDVELRCDPISGHTALYWYRQSLGQGLEFLIYFQGNSAPDKSGLPSDRFSAERTGGSVSTLTIQRTQQEDSAVYLCASSSGGLVRKFFGPGTRLTVL.

The genes are TRBV6-5 and TRBJ2-1; 8 bases line up with TRBD2. CDR3 length: 15 amino acids. Trimming at V came to 6 bases and at J to 0 bases, leaving 4 bases not matched to a gene. Per germline, CDR1 MNHEY and CDR2 SVGAGI. The CDR3 DNA reads TGTGCCAGCAGCCGAAGCGGGAGCTCCTACAATGAGCAGTTCTTC. Amino acids: CASSRSGSSYNEQFF.

This sequence joins TRBV3-1 (or the pseudogene TRBV3-2) and TRBJ1-1, with D perhaps TRBD1 (6 bases). Trimming cost V 2 bases and J 6 bases, with 16 bases left between them. CDR1 is LGHDT, CDR2 YNNKEL, per germline (reference sequence). The CDR3 extends over 15 amino acids. DNA for the CDR3: TGTGCCAGCAGCCAAACGAGGACAGTATTCGCTGAAGCTTTCTTT. It is translated as CASSQTRTVFAEAFF.

V and J are TRBV5-1 and TRBJ2-1; D might be TRBD2 (6 bases). The CDR3 is made up of 16 amino acids. V dropped 0 bases and J dropped 9 bases, with 19 bases sitting between them. Germline CDR1 reads SGHRS; CDR2 reads YFSETQ. For the CDR3, the DNA is TGCGCCAGCAGCTTGGCAGGGACTCCCGCTTTCGGTGAGCAGTTCTTC. Its translation is CASSLAGTPAFGEQFF.

This chain connects TRBV7-8 to TRBJ2-7; 12 bases are a match to TRBD2. The CDR3 extends over 18 amino acids. J was trimmed by 0 bases and V by 3 bases; bases with no gene match: 9. Germline values: CDR1 SGHVS, CDR2 FQNEAQ. CDR3 residues: CASSFASGRARSSYEQYF. CDR3 in DNA: TGTGCCAGCAGCTTTGCTAGCGGGAGGGCTCGAAGCTCCTACGAGCAGTACTTC.